The 31 T cell receptor beta chains below were found in one sample sequenced in a study of human T cells and chemical hapten exposure (dated by TCRdb to the early 2020s). The time point label, read with the paper, signifies: patch test 3, about 24 weeks after DPC sensitization. The sample's treatment or condition label, in plain terms: therapeutic diphenylcyclopropenone sensitization with weekly scalp DPC. Total RNA was extracted from unfractionated whole blood that had been collected in Tempus Blood RNA tubes. Receptors were amplified or captured by RACE. This sample was sequenced with a NextSeq 500. TCRdb itself trimmed the public reads at Q25 with fastp, ran MiXCR and retained productive beta chains. Rows with a matching CDR3 protein are joined into one entry that keeps the most common DNA and genes. The sample includes around 40,000 distinct CDR3 sequences, with more than 9.5% observed a single time. 2% to 2.5% of the sample rests with the top ten.

Sequences were derived from whole blood, sampled in connection with sensitization to the hapten diphenylcyclopropenone (DPC). These receptors were collected from a woman aged 35 to 49 with alopecia areata. Some clones in this sample may be carry-over from other donors' samples.

A single count supports this clonotype. The chain couples TRBV4-1 to TRBJ2-7; 7 positions match TRBD1. Germline V gene sequence: CDR1 MGHRA, CDR2 YSYEKL. J gave up 2 bases and V 3 bases, and 7 bases lay outside the gene matches. The length of the CDR3 is 15 residues. The CDR3 sequence: CASSQRGRDPYEQYF. The CDR3, as DNA: TGCGCCAGCAGCCAGAGGGGGCGCGACCCCTACGAGCAGTACTTC.

The chain links TRBV28 to TRBJ2-7, with a possible D match to TRBD1 (6 bases). The CDR3 has 16 residues. Germline CDR1 is MDHEN and CDR2 is SYDVKM. Trimming shortened V by 4 bases and J by 4 bases, and 20 bases separated the two germline ends. CDR3 region: CASSSPRGTLSYEQYF. The CDR3 DNA is TGTGCCAGCAGTTCGCCCAGGGGCACCCTCTCATACGAGCAGTACTTC.

This clonotype was recorded at least ten times. The rearrangement joins TRBV29-1 to TRBJ2-3; D tentatively fits TRBD1 or TRBD2 (6 bases each). V was trimmed by 5 bases and J by 5 bases, leaving 11 bases between them. The CDR3 spans 12 residues. Germline V gene sequence: CDR1 SQVTM, CDR2 ANQGSEA. This CDR3 reads CSVSEGVDTQYF. In DNA form, the CDR3 reads TGCAGCGTTTCGGAGGGGGTAGATACGCAGTATTTT.

This clonotype was seen many times. The rearrangement joins TRBV10-2 to TRBJ2-1; D unresolved. Trimming removed 10 bases at V and 14 bases at J, with 18 bases between. Per germline, CDR1 WSHSY and CDR2 SAAADI. This CDR3 has 11 residues. The CDR3: CATTPGSSKFF. The CDR3 region has the DNA TGCGCCACCACCCCTGGGTCCTCCAAGTTCTTC.

This clonotype was recorded at least ten times. The chain combines TRBV18 with TRBJ2-3, with D uncertain. The germline gives CDR1 KGHSH, CDR2 LQKENI. The CDR3 is made up of 13 amino acids. Trimming left V 5 bases short and J 4 bases short, with 10 bases between. The DNA of the CDR3 is TGTGCCAGCTCAACCATGCGGTCAGATACGCAGTATTTT. Its translation: CASSTMRSDTQYF.

This chain joins TRBV28 and TRBJ2-7, with D tentatively TRBD1 (6 bases). Trimming removed 6 bases from V and 3 bases from J, with 18 bases in between. Germline lookup yields CDR1 MDHEN and CDR2 SYDVKM. The CDR3 runs 15 residues. The CDR3: CASSPPDSHSYEQYF. In DNA form, the CDR3 reads TGTGCCAGCAGCCCTCCGGACAGTCACAGCTACGAGCAGTACTTC.

This clonotype was seen ten or more times. The chain is built from TRBV30 and TRBJ2-5; tentatively, D is TRBD1 (6 bases). V lost 5 bases to trimming and J lost 5 bases, with 18 bases between them. Looked up from germline, CDR1 is GTSNPN and CDR2 is SVGIG (reference sequence). CDR3 size: 14 residues. CDR3 in amino acids: CAWLKAGAGETQYF. The DNA of the CDR3 is TGTGCCTGGCTCAAGGCAGGGGCCGGTGAGACCCAGTACTTC.

This clonotype was picked up a small number of times. The chain recombines TRBV27 with TRBJ1-1; D gene ambiguous. Germline V gene sequence: CDR1 MNHEY, CDR2 SMNVEV (reference sequence). Deletions cut 7 bases from V and 8 bases from J, with 2 bases between. The CDR3 contains 8 residues. The DNA for the CDR3 is TGTGCCAGCAAGGAAGCTTTCTTT. It translates to CASKEAFF.

In its sample, this clonotype was seen once. The germline gene is not matched at one end of the junction; a read error may be the cause. The chain employs TRBV27 and TRBJ2-7; 10 bases line up with TRBD2. The CDR3 has 19 residues. From germline, CDR1 is MNHEY and CDR2 SMNVEV (reference sequence). The CDR3 protein is CAISLHRTSGGTSIYEQYF. CDR3 nucleotides: TGTGCCATCAGTCTCCACCGGACTAGCGGAGGGACCTCCATCTACGAGCAGTACTTC.

CDR3 nucleotide sequence: TGCAGCGTTGAAGCAGGCCAGAACACTGAAGCTTTCTTT. This translates into CSVEAGQNTEAFF. V gene TRBV29-1 combines with J gene TRBJ1-1; no reliable D call. The CDR3 totals 13 residues. Germline CDR1 SQVTM, CDR2 ANQGSEA. Trimming shortened V by 1 base and J by 1 base, and 7 bases separated the two germline ends.

This sequence joins TRBV10-2 and TRBJ2-3; 8 positions match TRBD2. This CDR3 is built from 15 residues. V trimming: 4 bases; J trimming: 4 bases; junction bases outside the gene matches: 7. Germline V CDR1 and CDR2: WSHSY, SAAADI. CDR3 amino acids: CASSAGRRGADTQYF. In DNA, the CDR3 is TGCGCCAGCAGTGCCGGTCGGCGGGGGGCAGATACGCAGTATTTT.

This clonotype appeared many times. The chain combines TRBV18 with TRBJ1-5; D gene uncertain. Looked up from germline, CDR1 is KGHSH and CDR2 is LQKENI. V lost 2 bases, J lost 0 bases, and 5 bases lay in between. This CDR3 has 14 residues. CDR3 protein: CASSPVDSNQPQHF. The CDR3, as DNA: TGTGCCAGCTCACCAGTGGATAGCAATCAGCCCCAGCATTTT.

This clonotype was counted only a few times. This chain links TRBV7-2 with TRBJ2-3, with 7 bases identical to TRBD2. The trim removed 1 base at V and 1 base at J, leaving 5 bases unmatched. The CDR3 extends over 16 amino acids. Germline V gene data show CDR1 as SGHTA and CDR2 as FQGNSA. CDR3 coding DNA: TGTGCCAGCAGCTTAGTCAGCGGGGCAGGCACAGATACGCAGTATTTT. It encodes CASSLVSGAGTDTQYF.

Ten or more counts support this clonotype. V is TRBV7-2 and J is TRBJ2-6, with 7 bases that match TRBD1. V was pared by 4 bases and J by 9 bases, with 3 bases of the junction left unmatched. The CDR3 is made up of 13 amino acids. CDR1 SGHTA and CDR2 FQGNSA come from the germline V gene. The CDR3 here is CASSSDRVNVLTF. For the CDR3, the DNA is TGTGCCAGCAGCTCTGACAGGGTCAACGTCCTGACTTTC.

Ten or more counts support this clonotype. The chain combines TRBV6-1 with TRBJ2-2, with D uncertain. Deletions cut 7 bases from V and 5 bases from J, with 14 bases between. Germline V gene sequence: CDR1 MNHNS, CDR2 SASEGT. The CDR3 consists of 14 residues. The CDR3 sequence is CASNPDGLTGELFF. The CDR3 region has the DNA TGTGCCAGCAACCCCGACGGCCTAACCGGGGAGCTGTTTTTT.

This clonotype was found many times. This sequence joins TRBV4-3 and TRBJ1-2; 8 bases align to TRBD1. CDR3 length equals 15 residues. V lost 3 bases, J lost 2 bases, and 5 bases stayed unmatched. CDR1 is LGHNA, CDR2 YSLEER, per germline. DNA of the CDR3: TGCGCCAGCAGCCAGGACACAGGGGGAAACTATGGCTACACCTTC. Its protein is CASSQDTGGNYGYTF.

The rearrangement uses TRBV29-1 and TRBJ2-1; D may correspond to TRBD1 or TRBD2 (5 bases each). The CDR3 spans 12 residues. Looked up from germline, CDR1 is SQVTM and CDR2 is ANQGSEA. CDR3 loop: CSQGRVGNEQFF. The CDR3 nucleotides are TGCAGTCAGGGACGGGTCGGCAATGAGCAGTTCTTC.

In its sample, this clonotype was seen many times. The gene calls are TRBV29-1 and TRBJ2-7; TRBD2 matches at 8 bases. Per the germline V gene, CDR1 is SQVTM and CDR2 is ANQGSEA. V shed 3 bases, J shed 0 bases, and the junction held 4 bases outside the gene matches. The CDR3 length is 14 residues. The CDR3 spells CSVEFSGTSYEQYF. The DNA of the CDR3 is TGCAGCGTTGAGTTTAGCGGGACCTCCTACGAGCAGTACTTC.

This clonotype came up a few times. The chain couples TRBV28 to TRBJ2-7; tentative D call: TRBD1 (5 bases). CDR1 MDHEN and CDR2 SYDVKM come from the germline V gene. The ends were cut back, 7 bases at V and 6 bases at J, with 25 bases in the middle. CDR3 size: 16 residues. Written as DNA, the CDR3 is TGTGCCAGCATTTCCCCCTCCCGACATCCTAGGGGCGAGCAGTACTTC. Protein sequence: CASISPSRHPRGEQYF. The variable domain in full, completed from reference TRBV28 and TRBJ2-7, reads DVKVTQSSRYLVKRTGEKVFLECVQDMDHENMFWYRQDPGLGLRLIYFSYDVKMKEKGDIPEGYSVSREKKERFSLILESASTNQTSMYLCASISPSRHPRGEQYFGPGTRLTVT.

This clonotype turned up a few times. V gene TRBV7-3 combines with J gene TRBJ2-1, with 7 bases aligning to TRBD2. The length of the CDR3 is 17 residues. Germline V lookup: CDR1 SGHTA, CDR2 FQGTGA. The ends lost 4 bases at V and 1 base at J; junction bases unmatched: 10. The DNA for the CDR3 is TGTGCCAGCAGCTCCTACTCTAGCGGAGTATCCTACAATGAGCAGTTCTTC. Its translation is CASSSYSSGVSYNEQFF. The full variable domain, with the rest looked up from reference TRBV7-3 and TRBJ2-1, is GAGVSQTPSNKVTEKGKYVELRCDPISGHTALYWYRQSLGQGPEFLIYFQGTGAADDSGLPNDRFFAVRPEGSVSTLKIQRTERGDSAVYLCASSSYSSGVSYNEQFFGPGTRLTVL.

Ten or more counts support this clonotype. The chain links TRBV5-6 to TRBJ1-2; TRBD1 agrees at 8 bases. Germline V lookup: CDR1 SGHDT, CDR2 YYEEEE. The CDR3 sequence is 12 residues long. With V trimmed by 4 bases and J by 10 bases, 6 bases remained unmatched. For the CDR3, the DNA is TGTGCCAGCAGCCACCGGGACAGGTCCTACACCTTC. It yields the protein CASSHRDRSYTF.

V usage is TRBV28 and J usage is TRBJ1-2; tentatively, D is TRBD1 (6 bases). Trimming took off 8 bases at V and 4 bases at J, with 11 bases between the two ends. CDR1 MDHEN and CDR2 SYDVKM come from the germline V gene. This CDR3 contains 12 residues. The CDR3: CASETGIYGYTF. The CDR3 bases are TGTGCCAGCGAAACAGGGATCTATGGCTACACCTTC.

This clonotype occurred many times. This chain connects TRBV28 to TRBJ2-1; D not certain. This CDR3 spans 12 amino acids. Between the trimmed V and J ends, which lost 6 bases and 5 bases, there was a span of 8 bases. Germline V lookup: CDR1 MDHEN, CDR2 SYDVKM. The CDR3 spells CASSLLDNEQFF. The CDR3 DNA reads TGTGCCAGCAGCCTTCTAGACAATGAGCAGTTCTTC.

The gene calls are TRBV20-1 and TRBJ2-3, with TRBD2 matching over 11 bases. This CDR3 contains 15 residues. The V and J ends lost 5 bases and 2 bases, in that order; junction bases with no gene match: 6. Germline CDR1 reads DFQATT; CDR2 reads SNEGSKA (reference sequence). CDR3 amino acids: CSADSGRGNTDTQYF. As DNA, the CDR3 is TGCAGTGCTGATAGCGGGAGGGGGAACACAGATACGCAGTATTTT.

The rearrangement uses TRBV28 and TRBJ2-3; 11 positions match TRBD2. CDR1 is MDHEN, CDR2 SYDVKM, per germline. Germline trimming cut 4 bases from V and 4 bases from J; bases unmatched to any gene: 7. This CDR3 has 16 residues. CDR3 protein: CASSSPGSGRADTQYF. The CDR3 nucleotides read TGTGCCAGCAGTTCCCCAGGTAGCGGGAGGGCAGATACGCAGTATTTT.

This chain joins TRBV6-6 and TRBJ2-5; D is perhaps TRBD2 (7 bases). The CDR3 has 16 amino acids. V lost 2 bases and J lost 5, with 18 bases in between. Germline CDR1 is MNHNY and CDR2 is SVGAGI (reference sequence). The CDR3 loop reads CASSYGGGAPGETQYF. DNA for the CDR3: TGTGCCAGCAGTTACGGGGGGGGCGCCCCCGGCGAGACCCAGTACTTC.

This clonotype has ten or more counts. This rearrangement joins TRBV6-2 or TRBV6-3 to TRBJ2-7; perhaps D is TRBD1 or TRBD2 (5 bases each). The V end was cut by 6 bases, the J end by 1 base, with 16 bases between. The CDR3 runs to 15 residues. Germline V lookup: CDR1 MNHEY, CDR2 SVGEGT. The CDR3 region has the DNA TGTGCCAGCAGCCAGACGCCGGGACGGTCCTACGAGCAGTACTTC. Its protein product is CASSQTPGRSYEQYF.

The chain carries TRBV20-1 and TRBJ2-1; D gene uncertain. Between the trimmed V and J ends, which lost 2 bases and 0 bases, there was a span of 11 bases. The CDR3 is 15 residues long. Germline CDR1 and CDR2: DFQATT and SNEGSKA (reference sequence). The CDR3 is CSARPGVSSYNEQFF. The CDR3 DNA follows: TGCAGTGCTAGACCCGGAGTGAGCTCCTACAATGAGCAGTTCTTC.

This clonotype was counted ten times or more. CDR3 bases: TGTGCCAGCAGTAACGGACAAGGCTATGGCTACACCTTC. It specifies CASSNGQGYGYTF. The rearrangement links TRBV6-5 to TRBJ1-2; perhaps TRBD1 as D (5 bases). V was pared by 5 bases and J by 4 bases, with 11 bases between. The CDR3 is 13 amino acids. The germline CDR1 and CDR2 sequences are MNHEY and SVGAGI.

This clonotype was recorded at least ten times. The chain uses TRBV7-9 and TRBJ1-5; weak D call: TRBD1 (5 bases). The CDR3 is made up of 15 amino acids. Trimming removed 4 bases from V and 4 bases from J, with 14 bases in between. Germline V lookup: CDR1 SEHNR, CDR2 FQNEAQ (reference sequence). CDR3: CASSSGDAKNQPQHF. DNA for the CDR3: TGTGCCAGCAGCTCTGGGGACGCAAAGAATCAGCCCCAGCATTTT.

At least ten counts were recorded for this clonotype. The rearrangement joins TRBV11-2 to TRBJ2-2; the D gene is possibly TRBD1 (5 bases). Looked up from germline, CDR1 is SGHAT and CDR2 is FQNNGV. The CDR3 is 16 residues long. Deletions cut 7 bases from V and 7 bases from J, with 22 bases between. The CDR3 here is CASNKQGFPFVGELFF. CDR3 nucleotide sequence: TGTGCCAGCAACAAGCAGGGATTTCCTTTTGTCGGGGAGCTGTTTTTT. Filled out from reference TRBV11-2 and TRBJ2-2, the complete variable domain reads EAGVAQSPRYKIIEKRQSVAFWCNPISGHATLYWYQQILGQGPKLLIQFQNNGVVDDSQLPKDRFSAERLKGVDSTLKIQPAKLEDSAVYLCASNKQGFPFVGELFFGEGSRLTVL.